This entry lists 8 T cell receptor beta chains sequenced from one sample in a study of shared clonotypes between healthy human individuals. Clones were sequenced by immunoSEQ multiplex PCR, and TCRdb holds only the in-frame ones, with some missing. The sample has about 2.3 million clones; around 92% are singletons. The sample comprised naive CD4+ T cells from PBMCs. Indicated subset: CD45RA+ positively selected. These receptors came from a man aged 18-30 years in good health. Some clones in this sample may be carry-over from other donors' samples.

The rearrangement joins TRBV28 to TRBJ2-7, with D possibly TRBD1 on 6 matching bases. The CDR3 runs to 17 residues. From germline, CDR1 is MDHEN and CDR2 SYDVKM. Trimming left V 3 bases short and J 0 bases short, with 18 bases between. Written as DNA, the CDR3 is TGTGCCAGCAGTTTCGCAATTTTGGGGGCTAGCTCCTACGAGCAGTACTTC. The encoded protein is CASSFAILGASSYEQYF.

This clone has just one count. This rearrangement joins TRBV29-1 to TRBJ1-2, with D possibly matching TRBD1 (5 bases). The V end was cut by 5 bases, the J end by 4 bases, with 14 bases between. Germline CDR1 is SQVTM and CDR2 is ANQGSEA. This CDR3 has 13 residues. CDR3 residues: CSVSLDSSYGYTF. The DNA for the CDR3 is TGCAGCGTTAGCCTTGACAGCTCCTATGGCTACACCTTC.

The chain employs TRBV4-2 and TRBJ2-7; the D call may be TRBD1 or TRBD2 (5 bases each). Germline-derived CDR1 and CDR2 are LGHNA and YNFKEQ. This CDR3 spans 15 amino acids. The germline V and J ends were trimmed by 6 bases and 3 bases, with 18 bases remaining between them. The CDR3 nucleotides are TGTGCCAGCAGGAGCGAACCGGGACCCCACTACGAGCAGTACTTC. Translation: CASRSEPGPHYEQYF.

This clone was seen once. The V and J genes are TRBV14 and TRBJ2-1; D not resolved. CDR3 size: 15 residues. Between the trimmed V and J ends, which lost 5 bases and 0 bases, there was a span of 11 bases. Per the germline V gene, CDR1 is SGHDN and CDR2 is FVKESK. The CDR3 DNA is TGTGCCAGCAGCGACACGCGGAGCTCCTACAATGAGCAGTTCTTC. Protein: CASSDTRSSYNEQFF.

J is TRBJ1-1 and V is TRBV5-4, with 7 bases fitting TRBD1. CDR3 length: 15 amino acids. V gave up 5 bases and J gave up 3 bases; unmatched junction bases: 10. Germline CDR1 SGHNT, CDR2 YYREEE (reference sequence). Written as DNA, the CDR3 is TGTGCCAGCAGACCGGGACAGCGGGCGGACACTGAAGCTTTCTTT. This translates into CASRPGQRADTEAFF.

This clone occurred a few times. The CDR3 is CASSLGQGGVQPQHF. CDR3 sequence (DNA): TGTGCCAGCAGTTTGGGACAGGGTGGGGTTCAGCCCCAGCATTTT. The chain joins TRBV28 to TRBJ1-5; 9 bases agree with TRBD1. CDR1 is MDHEN, CDR2 SYDVKM, per germline. The CDR3 totals 15 residues. V lost 3 bases, J lost 6 bases, and 6 bases stayed unmatched.

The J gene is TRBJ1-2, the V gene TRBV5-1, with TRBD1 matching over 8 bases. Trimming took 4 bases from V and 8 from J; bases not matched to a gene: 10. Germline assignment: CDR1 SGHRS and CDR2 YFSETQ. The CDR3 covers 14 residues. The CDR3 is CASSPRTGLSGYTF. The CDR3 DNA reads TGCGCCAGCAGCCCCCGGACAGGGCTGAGCGGCTACACCTTC.

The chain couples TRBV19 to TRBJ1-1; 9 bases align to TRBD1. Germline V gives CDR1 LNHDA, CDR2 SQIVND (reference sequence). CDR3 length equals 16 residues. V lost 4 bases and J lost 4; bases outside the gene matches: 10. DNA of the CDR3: TGTGCCAGTAGTAGAATCGGACAGGGGATCAGCACTGAAGCTTTCTTT. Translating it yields CASSRIGQGISTEAFF.